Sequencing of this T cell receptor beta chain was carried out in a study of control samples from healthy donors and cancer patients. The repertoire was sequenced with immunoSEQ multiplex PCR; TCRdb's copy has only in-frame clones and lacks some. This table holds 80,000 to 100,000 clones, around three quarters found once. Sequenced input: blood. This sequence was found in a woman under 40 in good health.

The CDR3 DNA is TGCGCCAGCAGTGACCCAAAGGGAACCCACGTGAGTGGCTACACCTTC. Translated, it gives CASSDPKGTHVSGYTF. The genes are TRBV10-2 and TRBJ1-2; D not resolved. The germline V gene has CDR1 WSHSY and CDR2 SAAADI. This CDR3 is 16 amino acids long. V dropped 3 bases and J dropped 7 bases, with 21 bases sitting between them.